A single sample is the source of the 20 T cell receptor beta chains below, sequenced in a study of T cells in Graves' hyperthyroidism and ophthalmopathy. Amplification of TCR beta CDR3 regions used RNA as the template. The HTBI primer set drove a first-round RT-PCR of the TCR CDR3. TCRdb reprocessed the multiplex PCR reads with MiXCR, giving one entry per CDR3 protein. This table has roughly 330,000 distinct CDR3 sequences, 15% to 20% appearing once. The sequenced sample consisted of blood. The receptors were sampled from a man aged 30 to 45 with Graves' hyperthyroidism.

This clonotype appeared many times. V is TRBV11-2 and J is TRBJ1-1; D possibly corresponds to TRBD1 (5 bases). CDR1 and CDR2 from the germline V gene are SGHAT and FQNNGV. V was clipped by 4 bases and J by 3 bases, with 9 bases between them. The CDR3 has 13 residues. The CDR3: CASSSQGDTEAFF. The CDR3 nucleotides read TGTGCCAGCAGCTCCCAAGGGGACACTGAAGCTTTCTTT.

Concerning this clonotype itself: One base away lies a much larger clone, so this may be a sequencing read error. This chain links TRBV30 with TRBJ2-7; a possible D gene is TRBD2 (6 bases). Germline assignment: CDR1 GTSNPN and CDR2 SVGIG (reference sequence). The CDR3 length is 13 residues. The CDR3 DNA sequence: TGTTCTTCCAGGGTGGCGGGGCCCTACGAGCAGTACTTC. This translates into CSSRVAGPYEQYF.

The V and J genes are TRBV24-1 and TRBJ2-2; perhaps TRBD1 as D (5 bases). The CDR3 runs to 17 residues. V lost 0 bases, J lost 4 bases, and 14 bases lay in between. CDR1 is KGHDR, CDR2 SFDVKD, per germline. The CDR3, as DNA: TGTGCCACCAGTGATTTGCATAGGGGCCCGGCCACCGGGGAGCTGTTTTTT. Translation: CATSDLHRGPATGELFF.

This clonotype was seen repeatedly, ten times or more. The gene calls are TRBV15 and TRBJ2-1; D may be TRBD2 (5 bases). CDR3 length equals 14 residues. Germline V lookup: CDR1 LNHNV, CDR2 YYDKDF (reference sequence). V was pared by 1 base and J by 6 bases, with 10 bases between. The CDR3 here is CATSRATSGNEQFF. The CDR3 region has the DNA TGTGCCACCAGCAGAGCGACCAGCGGCAATGAGCAGTTCTTC.

This clonotype showed up just a few times. A single base separates this from a much larger clone, so it may be a read error. The rearrangement uses TRBV11-1 and TRBJ2-3; D uncertain. The V gene lost 2 bases and the J gene lost 4 bases, with 13 bases spanning the gap. Germline assignment: CDR1 SGHAT and CDR2 FQDESV (reference sequence). This CDR3 spans 15 amino acids. The CDR3 sequence is CASSLWPEVADTQYF. CDR3 nucleotide sequence: TGTGCCAGCAGCTTATGGCCCGAAGTCGCAGATACGCAGTATTTT. Based on the CDR3 plus reference TRBV11-1 and TRBJ2-3, the full variable domain is EAEVAQSPRYKITEKSQAVAFWCDPISGHATLYWYRQILGQGPELLVQFQDESVVDDSQLPKDRFSAERLKGVDSTLKIQPAELGDSAMYLCASSLWPEVADTQYFGPGTRLTVL.

The CDR3 sequence: CASGQTPSGSYNEQFF. The CDR3 nucleotides are TGTGCCAGCGGGCAGACACCTAGCGGCTCCTACAATGAGCAGTTCTTC. The rearrangement uses TRBV6-1 and TRBJ2-1; 7 nucleotides align to TRBD2. The CDR3 sequence is 16 residues long. The germline gives CDR1 MNHNS, CDR2 SASEGT. Trimming cost V 8 bases and J 0 bases; bases outside gene matches: 10.

This clonotype was detected many times. The chain recombines TRBV5-1 with TRBJ2-1; the match to TRBD2 covers 8 bases. With 4 bases clipped from V and 3 bases from J, the junction kept 12 bases outside the gene matches. This CDR3 has 17 amino acids. CDR1 is SGHRS and CDR2 is YFSETQ in the germline V gene. This CDR3 is CASSPVPTGGGYNEQFF. CDR3 in DNA: TGCGCCAGCAGCCCCGTCCCAACGGGAGGGGGCTACAATGAGCAGTTCTTC.

This clonotype occurred many times. The rearrangement joins TRBV7-3 to TRBJ2-5; D assignment may be TRBD1 or TRBD2 (6 bases each). There are 13 residues in the CDR3. Germline lookup yields CDR1 SGHTA and CDR2 FQGTGA. With 5 bases removed from V and 5 bases from J, the gap between germline ends came to 12 bases. The CDR3 sequence: CASSPGGSETQYF. CDR3 DNA: TGTGCCAGCAGCCCCGGGGGCTCGGAGACCCAGTACTTC.

This clonotype was picked up many times. The CDR3 bases are TGTGCCAGCAGCGGTGGAATGGACAGGGACTACGAGCAGTACTTC. Translating it yields CASSGGMDRDYEQYF. The chain links TRBV28 to TRBJ2-7; 8 bases fit TRBD1. V dropped 6 bases and J dropped 3; count of bases not matched to a gene: 10. In germline, CDR1 is MDHEN, CDR2 SYDVKM. This CDR3 is 15 amino acids long.

This clonotype occurred many times. The chain uses TRBV30 and TRBJ2-3, with a weak D call TRBD1 (5 bases). Germline CDR1 reads GTSNPN; CDR2 reads SVGIG (reference sequence). Trimming removed 5 bases at V and 2 bases at J, with 14 bases between. CDR3 length equals 14 residues. The CDR3 region has the DNA TGTGCCTGGGGACCCCCGGACAACACAGATACGCAGTATTTT. This encodes CAWGPPDNTDTQYF.

This clonotype was recorded many times. The genes are TRBV11-2 and TRBJ2-1; D is unresolved. Germline values: CDR1 SGHAT, CDR2 FQNNGV. Trimming shortened V by 4 bases and J by 5 bases, and 9 bases separated the two germline ends. The CDR3 length is 13 residues. The CDR3 DNA is TGTGCCAGCAGCTCCTCGCCCGACAATGAGCAGTTCTTC. The encoded protein is CASSSSPDNEQFF.

This clonotype was seen ten or more times. V and J are TRBV11-2 and TRBJ1-5, with TRBD1 matching 9 bases. Germline-derived CDR1 and CDR2 are SGHAT and FQNNGV. The CDR3 has 14 amino acids. V lost 1 base and J lost 10; bases outside the gene matches: 5. The CDR3 protein is CASSLATGGPPQHF. CDR3 nucleotides: TGTGCCAGCAGCTTAGCTACAGGGGGCCCACCCCAGCATTTT.

This clonotype was seen repeatedly, ten times or more. The CDR3 DNA reads TGTGCCAGCAGTTTTAGGGACGGCGGGTCTGACGAGCAGTACTTC. Translation gives CASSFRDGGSDEQYF. The chain employs TRBV28 and TRBJ2-7; D assignment may be TRBD1 or TRBD2 (5 bases each). V was cut by 3 bases and J by 5 bases, with 17 bases left in between. The CDR3 covers 15 residues. Germline CDR1 and CDR2: MDHEN and SYDVKM.

Note on this clonotype: With a much larger clone just one base away, this may be a read error. This rearrangement joins TRBV28 to TRBJ1-2, with 7 bases lining up with TRBD1. After removal of 4 bases from V and 1 base from J, the junction contained 3 bases not matched to a gene. Germline lookup yields CDR1 MDHEN and CDR2 SYDVKM. The CDR3 consists of 14 residues. DNA for the CDR3: TGTGCCAGCAGTTCCCGACAGGGTAACTATGGCTACACCTTC. This codes for CASSSRQGNYGYTF.

At least ten counts were recorded for this clonotype. The chain employs TRBV2 and TRBJ1-5; D unclear. This CDR3 contains 11 residues. V shed 5 bases and J shed 3 bases, with 2 bases lying between them. Germline CDR1 and CDR2: SNHLY and FYNNEI. This CDR3 reads CASSYNQPQHF. CDR3 sequence (DNA): TGTGCCAGCAGTTACAATCAGCCCCAGCATTTT.

There are a few counts of this clonotype. This chain connects TRBV5-1 to TRBJ2-7; 7 nucleotides line up with TRBD1. Trimming cost V 4 bases and J 2 bases; bases outside gene matches: 12. Per the germline V gene, CDR1 is SGHRS and CDR2 is YFSETQ. The length of the CDR3 is 16 residues. The CDR3 is CASSRRPGQLPYEQYF. The CDR3 DNA follows: TGCGCCAGCAGCCGACGACCGGGACAGCTCCCCTACGAGCAGTACTTC.

This sequence joins TRBV6-1 and TRBJ1-1, with TRBD1 as a possible D gene (6 bases). CDR3 length equals 14 residues. Germline values: CDR1 MNHNS, CDR2 SASEGT. V was cut by 5 bases and J by 7 bases, with 17 bases left in between. The CDR3 DNA is TGTGCCAGCAGTATAAACCGGGACACCGGTGAAGCTTTCTTT. Amino acid sequence: CASSINRDTGEAFF.

The chain carries TRBV12-3 or TRBV12-4 and TRBJ1-4; weak D call: TRBD1 (5 bases). This CDR3 has 11 residues. The V gene lost 6 bases and the J gene lost 13 bases, with 12 bases spanning the gap. As DNA, the CDR3 is TGTGCCAGCAGCCGGGACGGAACACTGTTTTTT. This encodes CASSRDGTLFF.

There are many counts of this clonotype. The V call is TRBV12-3 or TRBV12-4, the J call TRBJ2-3, with D perhaps assigned TRBD1 or TRBD2 (6 bases each). The CDR3 loop spans 14 amino acids. The V gene lost 6 bases and the J gene lost 1 base, with 11 bases spanning the gap. The chain's CDR3 is CASSPGAGTDTQYF. The CDR3 DNA follows: TGTGCCAGCAGCCCGGGGGCGGGCACAGATACGCAGTATTTT.

The V call is TRBV5-5, the J call TRBJ2-7; 8 positions match TRBD1. The CDR3 consists of 13 residues. Germline V lookup: CDR1 SGHKS, CDR2 YYEKEE (reference sequence). J gave up 6 bases and V 3 bases, and 5 bases lay outside the gene matches. The CDR3 DNA sequence: TGTGCCAGCAGCTCGACAGGGGCGGTCGAGCAGTACTTC. Its protein product is CASSSTGAVEQYF. The full variable domain, rest sourced from reference TRBV5-5 and TRBJ2-7, is DAGVTQSPTHLIKTRGQQVTLRCSPISGHKSVSWYQQVLGQGPQFIFQYYEKEERGRGNFPDRFSARQFPNYSSELNVNALLLGDSALYLCASSSTGAVEQYFGPGTRLTVT.